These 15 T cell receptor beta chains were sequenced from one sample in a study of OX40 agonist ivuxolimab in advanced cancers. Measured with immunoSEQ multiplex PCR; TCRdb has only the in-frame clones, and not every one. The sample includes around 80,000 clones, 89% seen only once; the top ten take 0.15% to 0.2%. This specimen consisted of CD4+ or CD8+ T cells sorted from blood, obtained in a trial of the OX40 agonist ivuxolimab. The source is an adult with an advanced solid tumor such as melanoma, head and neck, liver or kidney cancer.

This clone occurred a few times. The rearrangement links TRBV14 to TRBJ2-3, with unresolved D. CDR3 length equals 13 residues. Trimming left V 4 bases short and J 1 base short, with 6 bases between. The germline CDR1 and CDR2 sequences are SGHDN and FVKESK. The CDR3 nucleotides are TGTGCCAGCAGCCCTCTAGGCACAGATACGCAGTATTTT. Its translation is CASSPLGTDTQYF.

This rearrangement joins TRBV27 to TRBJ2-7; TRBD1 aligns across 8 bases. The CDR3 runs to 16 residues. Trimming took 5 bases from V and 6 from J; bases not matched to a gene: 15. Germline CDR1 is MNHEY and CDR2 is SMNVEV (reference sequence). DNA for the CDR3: TGTGCCAGCAGTCCAGTCCTCGGGACAGGCCCTCTCGAGCAGTACTTC. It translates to CASSPVLGTGPLEQYF.

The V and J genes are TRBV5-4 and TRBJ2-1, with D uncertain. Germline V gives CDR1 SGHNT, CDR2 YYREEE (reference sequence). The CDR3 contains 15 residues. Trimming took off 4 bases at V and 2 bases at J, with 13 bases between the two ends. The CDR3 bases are TGTGCCAGCAGCCGACCGGGCGCAACCTACAATGAGCAGTTCTTC. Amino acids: CASSRPGATYNEQFF.

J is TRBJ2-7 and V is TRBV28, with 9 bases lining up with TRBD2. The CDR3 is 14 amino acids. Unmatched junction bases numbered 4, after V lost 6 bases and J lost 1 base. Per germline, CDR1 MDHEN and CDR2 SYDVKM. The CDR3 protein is CASSQLAGSYEQYF. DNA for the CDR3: TGTGCCAGCAGCCAGCTAGCGGGGTCCTACGAGCAGTACTTC.

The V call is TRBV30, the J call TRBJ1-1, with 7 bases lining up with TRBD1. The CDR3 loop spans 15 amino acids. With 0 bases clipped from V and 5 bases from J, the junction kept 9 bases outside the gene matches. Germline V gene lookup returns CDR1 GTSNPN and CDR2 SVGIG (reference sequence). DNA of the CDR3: TGTGCCTGGAGTGTACTAGGGGGCGTAGATACTGAAGCTTTCTTT. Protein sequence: CAWSVLGGVDTEAFF. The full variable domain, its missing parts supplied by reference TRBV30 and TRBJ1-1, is SQTIHQWPATLVQPVGSPLSLECTVEGTSNPNLYWYRQAAGRGLQLLFYSVGIGQISSEVPQNLSASRPQDRQFILSSKKLLLSDSGFYLCAWSVLGGVDTEAFFGQGTRLTVV.

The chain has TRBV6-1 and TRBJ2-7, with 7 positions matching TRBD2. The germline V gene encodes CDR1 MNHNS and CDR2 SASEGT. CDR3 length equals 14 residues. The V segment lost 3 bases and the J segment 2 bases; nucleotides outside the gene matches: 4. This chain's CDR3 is CASSDSGRPYEQYF. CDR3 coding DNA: TGTGCCAGCAGTGATAGCGGGCGTCCCTACGAGCAGTACTTC.

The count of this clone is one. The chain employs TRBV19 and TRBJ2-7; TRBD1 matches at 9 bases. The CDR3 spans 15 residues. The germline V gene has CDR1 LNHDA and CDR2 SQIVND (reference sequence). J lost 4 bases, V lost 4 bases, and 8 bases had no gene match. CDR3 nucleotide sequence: TGTGCCAGTAGTAGGGGTCCGGACAGGGGTTACGAGCAGTACTTC. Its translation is CASSRGPDRGYEQYF.

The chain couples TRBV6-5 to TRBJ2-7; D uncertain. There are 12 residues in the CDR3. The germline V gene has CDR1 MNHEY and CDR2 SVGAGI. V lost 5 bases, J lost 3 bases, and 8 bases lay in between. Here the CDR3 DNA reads TGTGCCAGCAGTCCGCAAGGCTACGAGCAGTACTTC. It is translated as CASSPQGYEQYF.

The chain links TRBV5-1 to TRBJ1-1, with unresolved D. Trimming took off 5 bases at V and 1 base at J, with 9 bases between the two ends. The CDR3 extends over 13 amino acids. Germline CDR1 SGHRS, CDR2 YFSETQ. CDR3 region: CASRLTENTEAFF. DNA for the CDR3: TGCGCCAGCAGACTGACTGAGAACACTGAAGCTTTCTTT.

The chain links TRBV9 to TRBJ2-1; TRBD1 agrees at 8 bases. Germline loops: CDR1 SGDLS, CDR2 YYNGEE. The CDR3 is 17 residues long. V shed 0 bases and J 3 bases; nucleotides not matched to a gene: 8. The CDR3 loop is CASSVDPNDRGYNEQFF. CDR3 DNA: TGTGCCAGCAGCGTAGACCCCAATGACAGGGGCTACAATGAGCAGTTCTTC.

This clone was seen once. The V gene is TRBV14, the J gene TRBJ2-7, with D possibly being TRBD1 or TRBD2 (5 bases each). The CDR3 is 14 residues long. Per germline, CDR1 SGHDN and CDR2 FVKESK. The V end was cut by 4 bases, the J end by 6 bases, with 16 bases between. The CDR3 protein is CASSPPGAGREQYF. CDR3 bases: TGTGCCAGCAGCCCCCCCGGGGCGGGTCGCGAGCAGTACTTC.

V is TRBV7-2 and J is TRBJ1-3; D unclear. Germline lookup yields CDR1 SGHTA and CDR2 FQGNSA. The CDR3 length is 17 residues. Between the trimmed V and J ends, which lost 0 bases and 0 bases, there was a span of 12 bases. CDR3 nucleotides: TGTGCCAGCAGCTTAGCAACGGTGGGTCTCTCTGGAAACACCATATATTTT. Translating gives CASSLATVGLSGNTIYF.

CDR3 in amino acids: CASSWPGGGEQFF. CDR3 DNA sequence: TGTGCCAGCAGCTGGCCGGGGGGTGGTGAGCAGTTCTTC. V is TRBV5-4 and J is TRBJ2-1, with 7 bases fitting TRBD2. This CDR3 region has 13 residues. V gave up 3 bases and J gave up 9 bases; unmatched junction bases: 6. The V gene's germline CDR1 is SGHNT and CDR2 YYREEE (reference sequence).

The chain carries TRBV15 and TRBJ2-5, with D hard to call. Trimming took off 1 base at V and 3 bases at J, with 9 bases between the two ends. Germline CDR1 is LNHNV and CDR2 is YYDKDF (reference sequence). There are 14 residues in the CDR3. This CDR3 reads CATSRGRLEETQYF. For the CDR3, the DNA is TGTGCCACCAGCAGAGGCAGGCTGGAAGAGACCCAGTACTTC.

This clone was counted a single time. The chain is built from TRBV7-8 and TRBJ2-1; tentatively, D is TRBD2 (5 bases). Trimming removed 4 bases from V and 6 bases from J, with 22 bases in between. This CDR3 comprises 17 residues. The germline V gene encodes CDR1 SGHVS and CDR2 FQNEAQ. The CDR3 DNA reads TGTGCCAGCAGCTCTCGTAGGTTGGAACGGGAAGGCAATGAGCAGTTCTTC. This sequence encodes CASSSRRLEREGNEQFF.